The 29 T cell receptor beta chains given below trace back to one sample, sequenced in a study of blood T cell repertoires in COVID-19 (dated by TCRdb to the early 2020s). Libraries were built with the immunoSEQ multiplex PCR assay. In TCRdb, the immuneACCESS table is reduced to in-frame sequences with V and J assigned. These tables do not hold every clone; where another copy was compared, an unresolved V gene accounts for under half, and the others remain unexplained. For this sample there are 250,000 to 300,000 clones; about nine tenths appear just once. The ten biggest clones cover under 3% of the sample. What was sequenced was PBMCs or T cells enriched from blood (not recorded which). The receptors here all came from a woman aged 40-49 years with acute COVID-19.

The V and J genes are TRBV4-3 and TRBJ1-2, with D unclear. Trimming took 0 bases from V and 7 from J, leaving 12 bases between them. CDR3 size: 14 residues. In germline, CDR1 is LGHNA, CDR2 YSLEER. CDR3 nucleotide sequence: TGCGCCAGCAGCCAAGACACGGTGCCCGGTGGCTACACCTTC. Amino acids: CASSQDTVPGGYTF.

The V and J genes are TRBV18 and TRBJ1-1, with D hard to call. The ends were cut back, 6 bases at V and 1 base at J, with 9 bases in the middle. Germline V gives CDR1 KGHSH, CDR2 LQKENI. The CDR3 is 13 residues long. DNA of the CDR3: TGTGCCAGCTCCGAACGACAGAACACTGAAGCTTTCTTT. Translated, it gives CASSERQNTEAFF. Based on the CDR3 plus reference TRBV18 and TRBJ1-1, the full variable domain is NAGVMQNPRHLVRRRGQEARLRCSPMKGHSHVYWYRQLPEEGLKFMVYLQKENIIDESGMPKERFSAEFPKEGPSILRIQQVVRGDSAAYFCASSERQNTEAFFGQGTRLTVV.

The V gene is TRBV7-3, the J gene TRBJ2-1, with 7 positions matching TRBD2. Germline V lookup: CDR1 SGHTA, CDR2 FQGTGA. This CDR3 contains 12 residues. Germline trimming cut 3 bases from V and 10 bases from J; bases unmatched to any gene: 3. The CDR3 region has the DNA TGTGCCAGCAGCTTTCAGGGAGGGGAGCAGTTCTTC. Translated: CASSFQGGEQFF.

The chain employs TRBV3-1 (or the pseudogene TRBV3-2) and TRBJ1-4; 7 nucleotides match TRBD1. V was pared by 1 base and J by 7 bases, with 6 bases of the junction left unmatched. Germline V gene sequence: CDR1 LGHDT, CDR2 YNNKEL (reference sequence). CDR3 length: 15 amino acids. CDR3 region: CASSQARGVGEKLFF. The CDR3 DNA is TGTGCCAGCAGCCAAGCCAGGGGGGTAGGTGAAAAACTGTTTTTT.

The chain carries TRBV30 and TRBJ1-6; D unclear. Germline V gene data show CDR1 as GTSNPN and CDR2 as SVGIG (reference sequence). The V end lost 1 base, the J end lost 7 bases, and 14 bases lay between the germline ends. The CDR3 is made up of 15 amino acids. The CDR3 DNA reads TGTGCCTGGAGTGGGCAGCCGACAACGAATTCACCCCTCCACTTT. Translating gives CAWSGQPTTNSPLHF.

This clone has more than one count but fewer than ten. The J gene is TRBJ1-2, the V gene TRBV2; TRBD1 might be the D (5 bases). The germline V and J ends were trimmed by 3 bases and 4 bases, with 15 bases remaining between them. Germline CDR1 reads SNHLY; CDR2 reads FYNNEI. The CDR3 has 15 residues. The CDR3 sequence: CASSDPGTGVYGYTF. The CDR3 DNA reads TGTGCCAGCAGTGACCCCGGGACGGGAGTCTATGGCTACACCTTC.

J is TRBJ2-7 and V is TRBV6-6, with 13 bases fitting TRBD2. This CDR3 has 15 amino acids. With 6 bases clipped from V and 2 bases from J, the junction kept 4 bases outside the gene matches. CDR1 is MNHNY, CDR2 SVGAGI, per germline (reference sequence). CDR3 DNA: TGTGCCAGCAGACCTACTAGCGGGGGGGCCTACGAGCAGTACTTC. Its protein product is CASRPTSGGAYEQYF.

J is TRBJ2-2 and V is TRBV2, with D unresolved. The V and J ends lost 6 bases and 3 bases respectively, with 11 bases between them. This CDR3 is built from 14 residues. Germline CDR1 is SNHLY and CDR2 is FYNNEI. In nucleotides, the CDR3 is TGTGCCAGCAGCGGCATCCGGGACACCGGGGAGCTGTTTTTT. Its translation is CASSGIRDTGELFF.

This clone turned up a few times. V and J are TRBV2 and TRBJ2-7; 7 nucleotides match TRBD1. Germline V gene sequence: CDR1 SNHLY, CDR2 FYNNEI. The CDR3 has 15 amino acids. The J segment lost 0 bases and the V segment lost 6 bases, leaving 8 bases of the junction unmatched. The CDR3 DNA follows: TGTGCCAGCAGCACCAGGGGACAGCCCTCCTACGAGCAGTACTTC. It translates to CASSTRGQPSYEQYF.

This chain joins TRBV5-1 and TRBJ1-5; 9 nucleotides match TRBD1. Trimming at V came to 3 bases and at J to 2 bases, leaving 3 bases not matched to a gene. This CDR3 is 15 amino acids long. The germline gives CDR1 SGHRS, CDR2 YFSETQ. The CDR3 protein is CASSSGQGGNQPQHF. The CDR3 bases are TGCGCCAGCAGCTCGGGACAGGGAGGCAATCAGCCCCAGCATTTT.

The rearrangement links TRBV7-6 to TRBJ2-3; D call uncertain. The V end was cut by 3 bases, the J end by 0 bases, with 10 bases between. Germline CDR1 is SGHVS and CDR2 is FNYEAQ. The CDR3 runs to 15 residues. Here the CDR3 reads CASSFGDSSTDTQYF. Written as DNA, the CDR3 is TGTGCCAGCAGCTTCGGAGACTCTAGCACAGATACGCAGTATTTT.

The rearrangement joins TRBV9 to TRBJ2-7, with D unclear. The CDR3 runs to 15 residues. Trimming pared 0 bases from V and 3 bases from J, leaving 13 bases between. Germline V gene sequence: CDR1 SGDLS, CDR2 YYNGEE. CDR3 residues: CASSVAPSQDYEQYF. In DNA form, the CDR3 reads TGTGCCAGCAGCGTAGCCCCCTCCCAGGACTACGAGCAGTACTTC.

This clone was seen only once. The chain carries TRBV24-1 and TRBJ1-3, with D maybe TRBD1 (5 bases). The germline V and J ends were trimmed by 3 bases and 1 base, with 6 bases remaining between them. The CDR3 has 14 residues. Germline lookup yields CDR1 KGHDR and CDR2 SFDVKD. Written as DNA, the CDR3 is TGTGCCACCAGTGATCCAGGGTCTGGAAACACCATATATTTT. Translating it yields CATSDPGSGNTIYF.

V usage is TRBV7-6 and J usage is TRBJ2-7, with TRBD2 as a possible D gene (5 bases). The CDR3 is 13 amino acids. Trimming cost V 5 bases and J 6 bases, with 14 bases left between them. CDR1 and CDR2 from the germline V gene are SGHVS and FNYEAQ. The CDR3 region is CASSPQGRGEQYF. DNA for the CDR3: TGTGCCAGCAGCCCCCAAGGTCGGGGCGAGCAGTACTTC.

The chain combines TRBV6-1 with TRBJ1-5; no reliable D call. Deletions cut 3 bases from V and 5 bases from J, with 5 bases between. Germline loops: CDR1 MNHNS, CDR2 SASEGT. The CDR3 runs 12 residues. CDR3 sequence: CASSESHQPQHF. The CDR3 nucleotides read TGTGCCAGCAGTGAGTCTCATCAGCCCCAGCATTTT.

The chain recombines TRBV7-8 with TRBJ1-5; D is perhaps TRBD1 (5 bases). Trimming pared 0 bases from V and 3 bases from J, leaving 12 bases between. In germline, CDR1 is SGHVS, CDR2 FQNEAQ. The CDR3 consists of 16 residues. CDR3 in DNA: TGTGCCAGCAGCTTAGCAACGGCAGGGTCCAATCAGCCCCAGCATTTT. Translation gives CASSLATAGSNQPQHF. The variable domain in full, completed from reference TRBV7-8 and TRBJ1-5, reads GAGVSQSPRYKVAKRGQDVALRCDPISGHVSLFWYQQALGQGPEFLTYFQNEAQLDKSGLPSDRFFAERPEGSVSTLKIQRTQQEDSAVYLCASSLATAGSNQPQHFGDGTRLSIL.

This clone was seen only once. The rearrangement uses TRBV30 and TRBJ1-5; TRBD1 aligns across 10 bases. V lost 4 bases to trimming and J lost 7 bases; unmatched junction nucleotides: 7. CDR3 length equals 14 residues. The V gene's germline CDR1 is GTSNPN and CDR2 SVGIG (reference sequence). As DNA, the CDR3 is TGTGCCTGGACTGGGACAGGGGAAAGACAGCCCCAGCATTTT. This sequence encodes CAWTGTGERQPQHF.

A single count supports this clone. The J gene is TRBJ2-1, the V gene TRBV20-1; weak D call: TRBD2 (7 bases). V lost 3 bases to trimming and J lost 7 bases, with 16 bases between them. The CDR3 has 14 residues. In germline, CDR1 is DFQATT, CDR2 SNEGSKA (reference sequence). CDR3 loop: CSASRGGERNEQFF. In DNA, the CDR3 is TGCAGTGCTAGTAGGGGGGGCGAAAGGAATGAGCAGTTCTTC.

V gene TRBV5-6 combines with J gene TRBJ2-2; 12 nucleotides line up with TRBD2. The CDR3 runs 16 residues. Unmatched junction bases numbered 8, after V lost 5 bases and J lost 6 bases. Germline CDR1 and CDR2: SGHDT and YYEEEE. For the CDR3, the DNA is TGTGCCAGCAGTAAACTAGCGGGGGGCTTCTCCGGGGAGCTGTTTTTT. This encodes CASSKLAGGFSGELFF.

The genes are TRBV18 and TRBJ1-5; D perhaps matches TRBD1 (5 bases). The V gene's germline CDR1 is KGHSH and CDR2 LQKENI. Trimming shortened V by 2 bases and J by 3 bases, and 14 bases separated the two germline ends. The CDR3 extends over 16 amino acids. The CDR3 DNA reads TGTGCCAGCTCACCATGGGGAGGGGCGAACAATCAGCCCCAGCATTTT. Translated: CASSPWGGANNQPQHF.

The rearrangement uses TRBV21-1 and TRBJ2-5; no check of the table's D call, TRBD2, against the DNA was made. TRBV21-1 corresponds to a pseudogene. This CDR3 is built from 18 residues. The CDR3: CASWLGPTSDTNQETQYF. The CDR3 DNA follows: TGTGCCAGCTGGCTGGGACCCACTAGCGATACGAACCAAGAGACCCAGTACTTC.

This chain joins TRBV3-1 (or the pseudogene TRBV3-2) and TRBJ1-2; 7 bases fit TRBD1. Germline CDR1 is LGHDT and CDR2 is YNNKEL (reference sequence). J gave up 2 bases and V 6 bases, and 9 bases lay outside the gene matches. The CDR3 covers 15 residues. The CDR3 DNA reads TGTGCCAGCAGGCTCAGGGGGGCGGCGAACTATGGCTACACCTTC. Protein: CASRLRGAANYGYTF.

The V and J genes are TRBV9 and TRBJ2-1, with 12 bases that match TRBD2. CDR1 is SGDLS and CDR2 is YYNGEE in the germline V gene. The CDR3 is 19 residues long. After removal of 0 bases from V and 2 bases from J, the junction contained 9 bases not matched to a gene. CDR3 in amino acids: CASSVDDRTSGATYNEQFF. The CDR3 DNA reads TGTGCCAGCAGCGTAGACGACAGGACTAGCGGGGCTACCTACAATGAGCAGTTCTTC.

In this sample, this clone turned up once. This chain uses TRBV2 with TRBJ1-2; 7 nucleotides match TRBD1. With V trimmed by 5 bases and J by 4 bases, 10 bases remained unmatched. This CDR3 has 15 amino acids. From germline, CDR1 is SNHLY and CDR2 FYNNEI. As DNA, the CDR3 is TGTGCCAGCAGTTCCTTGACAGGGTCTAGCTATGGCTACACCTTC. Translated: CASSSLTGSSYGYTF.

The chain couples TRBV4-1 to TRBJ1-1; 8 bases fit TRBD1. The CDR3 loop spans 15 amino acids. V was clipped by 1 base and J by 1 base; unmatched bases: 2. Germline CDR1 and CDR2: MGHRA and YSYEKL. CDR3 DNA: TGCGCCAGCAGCCAAGGGGACAGGTCGAACACTGAAGCTTTCTTT. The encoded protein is CASSQGDRSNTEAFF.

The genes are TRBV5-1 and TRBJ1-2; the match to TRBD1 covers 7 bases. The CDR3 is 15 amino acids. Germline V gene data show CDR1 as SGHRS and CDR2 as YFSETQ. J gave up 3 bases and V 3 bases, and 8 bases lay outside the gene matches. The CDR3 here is CASSWSPGQDYGYTF. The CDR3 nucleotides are TGCGCCAGCAGCTGGTCCCCAGGACAGGACTATGGCTACACCTTC.

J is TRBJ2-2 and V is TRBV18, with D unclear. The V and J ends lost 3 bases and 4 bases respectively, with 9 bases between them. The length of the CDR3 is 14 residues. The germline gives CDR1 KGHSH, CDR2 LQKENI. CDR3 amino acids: CASSPEWATGELFF. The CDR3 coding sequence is TGTGCCAGCTCACCTGAGTGGGCCACCGGGGAGCTGTTTTTT.

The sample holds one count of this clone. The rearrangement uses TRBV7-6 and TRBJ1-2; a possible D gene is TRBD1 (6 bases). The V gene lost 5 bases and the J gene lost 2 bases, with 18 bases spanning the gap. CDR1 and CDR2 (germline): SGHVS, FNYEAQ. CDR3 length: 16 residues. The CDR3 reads CASSPSPGAQNYGYTF. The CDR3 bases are TGTGCCAGCAGCCCATCCCCAGGGGCCCAAAACTATGGCTACACCTTC.

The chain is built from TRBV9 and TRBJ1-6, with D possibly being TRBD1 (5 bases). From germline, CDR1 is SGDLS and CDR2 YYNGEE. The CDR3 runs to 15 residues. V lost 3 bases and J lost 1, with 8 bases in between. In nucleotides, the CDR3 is TGTGCCAGCAGCGGGACAATGTCCTATAATTCACCCCTCCACTTT. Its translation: CASSGTMSYNSPLHF.